This T cell receptor (beta chain) was found in a study of CD8 T cells in Susac syndrome. The germline CDR1 and CDR2 sequences are MNHNY and SVGAGI (reference sequence). There are 15 residues in the CDR3. The V and J ends lost 2 bases and 6 bases, in that order; junction bases with no gene match: 10. RNA totalling about 0.45 to 1 ug underwent reverse transcription with random hexamers. TCRdb re-derived calls from the immunoSEQ multiplex PCR reads in MiXCR, one entry per CDR3 protein. The sample lists 170,000 or so distinct CDR3 sequences, 90% to 95% occurring once. The gene calls are TRBV6-6 and TRBJ2-7, with 7 bases identical to TRBD1. Sample: CD4+ T cells from PBMCs. This TCR came from a human donor with multiple sclerosis. The CDR3 DNA follows: TGTGCCAGCAGTTACGGTACAGGGGTCTCGGGCGAGCAGTACTTC. This sequence encodes CASSYGTGVSGEQYF.